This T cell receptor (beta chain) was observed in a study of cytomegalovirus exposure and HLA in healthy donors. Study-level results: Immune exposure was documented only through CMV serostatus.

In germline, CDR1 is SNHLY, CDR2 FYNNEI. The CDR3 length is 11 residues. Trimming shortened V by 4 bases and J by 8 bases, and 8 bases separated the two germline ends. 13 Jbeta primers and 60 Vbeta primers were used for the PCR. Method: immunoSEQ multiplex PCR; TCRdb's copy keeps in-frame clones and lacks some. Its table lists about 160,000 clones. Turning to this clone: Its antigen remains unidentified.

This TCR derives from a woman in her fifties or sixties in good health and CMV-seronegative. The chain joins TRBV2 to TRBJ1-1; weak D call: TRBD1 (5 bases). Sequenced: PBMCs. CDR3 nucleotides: TGTGCCAGCAGTGGGGGCTGGGAAGCTTTCTTT. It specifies CASSGGWEAFF.